The entry that follows covers one T cell receptor beta chain sequence. Its antigen is still unknown. These data come from a study of a mutant IDH1 vaccine in newly diagnosed glioma. Study summary: Vaccines were begun 4-6 weeks after radiotherapy alone, or with temozolomide cycles. Patients were pretreated with radiotherapy, temozolomide, or both, mostly both.

Sequencing was performed with immunoSEQ multiplex PCR; in TCRdb, only in-frame clones are kept and a portion is missing. The data show roughly 40,000 clones, 75% to 85% seen once. Study-wide points: Apparently unrelated to pseudoprogression were changes in the top peripheral T cell clonotypes.

Time point of the sample: week 35, safety follow-up. In every dose of vaccine, 300 ug of mutant IDH1 20-mer peptide was given alongside topical imiquimod. This CDR3 is built from 17 residues. V was shortened by 4 bases and J by 4 bases, with 22 bases between the two germline ends. Germline CDR1 is MNHEY and CDR2 is SMNVEV (reference sequence). V and J are TRBV27 and TRBJ1-2, with D maybe TRBD1 (5 bases). The clonotype originates from a woman aged 45-65 years with glioma. The specimen comprised PBMCs, sampled from a glioma patient whose treatment included an IDH1 peptide vaccine. The CDR3 region has the DNA TGTGCCAGCAGTTCAAACCTTCGAGGCGGGACTCTCTATGGCTACACCTTC. Translation gives CASSSNLRGGTLYGYTF.